A single sample is the source of the 27 T cell receptor beta chains below, sequenced in a study of response to subunit inactivated influenza vaccine. TCRdb analysed the RT-PCR reads with MiXCR anew, one entry per CDR3 protein. The profile shows a few hundred thousand distinct CDR3 sequences, approximately 21% of them singletons. This material consisted of PBMCs from blood, taken less than 22 months after vaccination. Source of these receptors: a man between 50 and 70 years old who received an inactivated influenza vaccine.

This clonotype was picked up many times. This chain connects TRBV5-1 to TRBJ1-5; weak D call: TRBD1 (5 bases). CDR1 is SGHRS, CDR2 YFSETQ, per germline. V was cut by 0 bases and J by 6 bases, with 13 bases left in between. This CDR3 contains 15 residues. CDR3 nucleotides: TGCGCCAGCAGCTTGGAGCCAGGGCACCCTCAGCCCCAGCATTTT. Encoded protein: CASSLEPGHPQPQHF.

The rearrangement uses TRBV11-2 and TRBJ1-1; the D gene is possibly TRBD1 (5 bases). V was shortened by 5 bases and J by 7 bases, with 17 bases between the two germline ends. Germline assignment: CDR1 SGHAT and CDR2 FQNNGV. The CDR3 totals 14 residues. This CDR3 is CASSLINRGSEAFF. CDR3 DNA: TGTGCCAGCAGCCTCATCAATCGGGGCAGTGAAGCTTTCTTT.

This clonotype was counted once. One end of the junction does not line up with germline, which may come from a read error. This chain joins TRBV5-1 and TRBJ1-1; 7 bases fit TRBD1. Germline V gene lookup returns CDR1 SGHRS and CDR2 YFSETQ. The CDR3 extends over 15 amino acids. The CDR3 DNA follows: TGCGCCAGCAGCGGAGCAGGGGGATCTGACACTGCAGCTTTCTTT. This codes for CASSGAGGSDTAAFF.

V and J are TRBV24-1 and TRBJ2-3; 10 bases fit TRBD2. The CDR3 runs 17 residues. Germline CDR1 reads KGHDR; CDR2 reads SFDVKD. V lost 3 bases and J lost 3; bases outside the gene matches: 8. In nucleotides, the CDR3 is TGTGCCACCAGTGATAATACCGGGACTAGCGTTACAGATACGCAGTATTTT. Protein: CATSDNTGTSVTDTQYF.

This clonotype was detected many times. The genes are TRBV12-3 or TRBV12-4 and TRBJ1-5; a weak D match, TRBD1 (6 bases). V dropped 7 bases and J dropped 3 bases, with 19 bases sitting between them. This CDR3 has 16 amino acids. The CDR3 DNA follows: TGTGCCAGCAACACCGGGGGCGCGGGGCCCAATCAGCCCCAGCATTTT. Translating it yields CASNTGGAGPNQPQHF.

V and J are TRBV5-5 and TRBJ1-2; D possibly corresponds to TRBD1 (5 bases). The CDR3 contains 13 residues. Deletions cut 4 bases from V and 8 bases from J, with 15 bases between. Per the germline V gene, CDR1 is SGHKS and CDR2 is YYEKEE (reference sequence). CDR3 bases: TGTGCCAGCAGCCTCTTAGGGGTTCGGGGCTACACCTTC. It codes for CASSLLGVRGYTF. Full variable domain (rest looked up from reference TRBV5-5 and TRBJ1-2): DAGVTQSPTHLIKTRGQQVTLRCSPISGHKSVSWYQQVLGQGPQFIFQYYEKEERGRGNFPDRFSARQFPNYSSELNVNALLLGDSALYLCASSLLGVRGYTFGSGTRLTVV.

In DNA form, the CDR3 reads TGCGCCAGCAGCGCAAGACAGGGCGCCAGGGACGAGCAGTACTTC. It encodes CASSARQGARDEQYF. This rearrangement joins TRBV5-1 to TRBJ2-7; 7 nucleotides align to TRBD1. The CDR3 has 15 residues. After removal of 4 bases from V and 5 bases from J, the junction contained 12 bases not matched to a gene. Germline V gene data show CDR1 as SGHRS and CDR2 as YFSETQ.

In this sample, this clonotype turned up a few times. The genes are TRBV19 and TRBJ1-5, with 7 bases fitting TRBD1. The CDR3 covers 16 residues. Germline loops: CDR1 LNHDA, CDR2 SQIVND (reference sequence). Unmatched junction bases numbered 11, after V lost 6 bases and J lost 3 bases. The CDR3, as DNA: TGTGCCAGTAGGCAACGGCAGGGGGTCTACAATCAGCCCCAGCATTTT. Protein sequence: CASRQRQGVYNQPQHF.

CDR3 in amino acids: CSATQSSTF. The CDR3 bases are TGCAGTGCTACCCAAAGTTCCACCTTC. The chain is built from TRBV20-1 and TRBJ1-2; D call uncertain. Germline CDR1 and CDR2: DFQATT and SNEGSKA (reference sequence). V lost 4 bases, J lost 13 bases, and 10 bases lay in between. The CDR3 loop spans 9 amino acids.

There are many counts of this clonotype. The chain uses TRBV20-1 and TRBJ1-1; possible D gene TRBD1, 6 bases. V dropped 5 bases and J dropped 1 base, with 14 bases sitting between them. Germline CDR1 is DFQATT and CDR2 is SNEGSKA (reference sequence). The CDR3 loop spans 14 amino acids. The CDR3: CSAGPGHRNTEAFF. The CDR3 DNA reads as TGCAGTGCTGGACCGGGACATAGGAACACTGAAGCTTTCTTT.

This clonotype has more than one count but fewer than ten. This chain joins TRBV19 and TRBJ2-1, with 10 positions matching TRBD1. The CDR3 totals 15 residues. J was trimmed by 8 bases and V by 1 base; bases with no gene match: 5. The germline gives CDR1 LNHDA, CDR2 SQIVND (reference sequence). CDR3 amino acids: CASSIAWDRGDEQFF. The CDR3 DNA is TGTGCCAGTAGTATAGCATGGGACAGGGGTGATGAGCAGTTCTTC.

This clonotype has more than one count but fewer than ten. V and J are TRBV18 and TRBJ1-2; D is perhaps TRBD1 (5 bases). The CDR3 is made up of 13 amino acids. With 6 bases removed from V and 6 bases from J, the gap between germline ends came to 14 bases. From germline, CDR1 is KGHSH and CDR2 LQKENI. CDR3 sequence reads: CASSTGGIDGYTF. In nucleotides, the CDR3 is TGTGCCAGCTCTACCGGGGGGATCGATGGCTACACCTTC. Complete variable domain (other parts from reference TRBV18 and TRBJ1-2): NAGVMQNPRHLVRRRGQEARLRCSPMKGHSHVYWYRQLPEEGLKFMVYLQKENIIDESGMPKERFSAEFPKEGPSILRIQQVVRGDSAAYFCASSTGGIDGYTFGSGTRLTVV.

The table lists this clonotype with a few counts. V is TRBV10-3 and J is TRBJ2-3; D may be TRBD1 (6 bases). This CDR3 contains 16 residues. Germline loops: CDR1 ENHRY, CDR2 SYGVKD. Trimming stripped 0 bases from V and 0 bases from J, with 10 bases between. The CDR3, as DNA: TGTGCCATCAGTGAGTCGACAGGTCTTAGCACAGATACGCAGTATTTT. This codes for CAISESTGLSTDTQYF.

This clonotype was picked up a small number of times. CDR3 sequence (DNA): TGCAGTGCTAGCCAGAGGGGACAAACTGAAGCTTTCTTT. Its translation: CSASQRGQTEAFF. The V call is TRBV20-1, the J call TRBJ1-1, with D tentatively TRBD1 (6 bases). Germline lookup yields CDR1 DFQATT and CDR2 SNEGSKA (reference sequence). V gave up 3 bases and J gave up 5 bases, with 13 bases separating them. The CDR3 is 13 amino acids.

The chain carries TRBV19 and TRBJ1-5; D ambiguous. Trimming removed 5 bases at V and 0 bases at J, with 11 bases between. CDR3 length: 15 amino acids. Germline assignment: CDR1 LNHDA and CDR2 SQIVND (reference sequence). This CDR3 reads CASSAEIYSNQPQHF. The CDR3 DNA is TGTGCCAGTAGTGCAGAGATCTATAGCAATCAGCCCCAGCATTTT.

This clonotype came up many times. V gene TRBV5-5 combines with J gene TRBJ1-4; D ambiguous. Trimming removed 2 bases at V and 2 bases at J, with 10 bases between. The CDR3 consists of 15 residues. The germline V gene encodes CDR1 SGHKS and CDR2 YYEKEE (reference sequence). The CDR3 DNA reads TGTGCCAGCAGCTTATATCCGGCTACTAATGAAAAACTGTTTTTT. This sequence encodes CASSLYPATNEKLFF.

The chain couples TRBV19 to TRBJ2-3, with unresolved D. V lost 4 bases to trimming and J lost 0 bases, with 11 bases between them. Germline lookup yields CDR1 LNHDA and CDR2 SQIVND (reference sequence). This CDR3 spans 15 amino acids. The CDR3 protein is CASSRAPYSTDTQYF. For the CDR3, the DNA is TGTGCCAGTAGTAGGGCCCCGTATAGCACAGATACGCAGTATTTT.

The gene calls are TRBV21-1 and TRBJ2-7; the table calls TRBD1, which could not be checked here. TRBV21-1 is tagged as a pseudogene. The CDR3 is made up of 20 amino acids. CDR3 in amino acids: CASSKVQGDRRDRGWYEQYF. The CDR3 nucleotides are TGTGCCAGCAGCAAAGTCCAGGGGGATCGACGGGACAGGGGGTGGTACGAGCAGTACTTC.

This clonotype has only one observation. The rearrangement uses TRBV21-1 and TRBJ1-6; TRBD1 is the table's D call and was not checked against the DNA. TRBV21-1 has pseudogene status. The CDR3 totals 15 residues. CDR3 amino acids: CADRPGGSYNSPLHF. The DNA for the CDR3 is TGTGCCGACAGGCCGGGCGGCTCCTATAATTCACCCCTCCACTTT.

Concerning this clonotype: The junction departs from the called germline gene at one end, perhaps through a read error. CDR3 DNA: TGCAGTGCTGGAGATCACAGGGGTGCCAAAAACATTCAGTACTTC. This codes for CSAGDHRGAKNIQYF. V usage is TRBV20-1 and J usage is TRBJ2-4, with TRBD1 matching 7 bases. Germline V gene lookup returns CDR1 DFQATT and CDR2 SNEGSKA (reference sequence). The CDR3 length is 15 residues.

This clonotype was observed many times. The chain links TRBV3-1 to TRBJ1-2; the match to TRBD1 covers 9 bases. CDR1 is LGHDT, CDR2 YNNKEL, per germline (reference sequence). The CDR3 spans 16 residues. J was trimmed by 8 bases and V by 5 bases; bases with no gene match: 15. CDR3 sequence reads: CASSFDFTGGAGGYTF. The CDR3 DNA follows: TGTGCCAGCAGCTTCGACTTTACAGGGGGCGCAGGAGGCTACACCTTC.

The CDR3 protein is CATSRGHVSNYGYTF. The CDR3 DNA follows: TGTGCCACCAGCAGAGGCCATGTCAGTAACTATGGCTACACCTTC. The chain joins TRBV15 to TRBJ1-2, with no clear D. Trimming cost V 1 base and J 1 base, with 10 bases left between them. This CDR3 is built from 15 residues. Germline lookup yields CDR1 LNHNV and CDR2 YYDKDF (reference sequence).

This clonotype was recorded a few times. CDR3 protein: CASSWTGSYGYTF. CDR3 nucleotides: TGTGCCAGCAGTTGGACAGGGAGTTATGGCTACACCTTC. The V call is TRBV6-5, the J call TRBJ1-2, with 8 nucleotides matching TRBD1. Per germline, CDR1 MNHEY and CDR2 SVGAGI. Trimming at V came to 4 bases and at J to 5 bases, leaving 3 bases not matched to a gene. This CDR3 spans 13 amino acids.

The chain joins TRBV29-1 to TRBJ2-3, with 10 bases fitting TRBD1. The germline CDR1 and CDR2 sequences are SQVTM and ANQGSEA. Germline trimming cut 4 bases from V and 2 bases from J; bases unmatched to any gene: 3. The CDR3 has 14 residues. The CDR3 loop is CSVVDRGHTDTQYF. Here the CDR3 DNA reads TGCAGCGTTGTCGACAGGGGGCACACAGATACGCAGTATTTT.

The V call is TRBV10-3, the J call TRBJ2-2, with unresolved D. V was cut by 4 bases and J by 3 bases, with 12 bases left in between. Germline assignment: CDR1 ENHRY and CDR2 SYGVKD. The CDR3 is 15 residues long. CDR3 sequence: CAISVSGPDTGELFF. DNA for the CDR3: TGTGCCATCAGTGTCTCAGGTCCGGACACCGGGGAGCTGTTTTTT.

The table lists this clonotype with many counts. The rearrangement links TRBV6-2 or TRBV6-3 to TRBJ1-4; D unclear. The CDR3 length is 11 residues. Trimming shortened V by 4 bases and J by 8 bases, and 5 bases separated the two germline ends. Germline-derived CDR1 and CDR2 are MNHEY and SVGEGT. This CDR3 is CASSSQEKLFF. The CDR3 bases are TGTGCCAGCAGTTCTCAAGAAAAACTGTTTTTT.

This clonotype came up a few times. This chain connects TRBV12-3 or TRBV12-4 to TRBJ1-1; D not certain. The CDR3 has 12 amino acids. V was trimmed by 8 bases and J by 14 bases, leaving 21 bases between them. CDR3 protein: CASLGRRGGEFF. CDR3 sequence (DNA): TGTGCCAGCCTAGGCAGGCGGGGAGGAGAATTCTTT.